This T cell receptor beta chain stems from a study of PD-1 blockade in classical Hodgkin lymphoma. Points from the study as a whole: Newly diagnosed patients were reported to exhibit reduced baseline TCR diversity relative to healthy donors. Reasons behind the repertoire differences stay unclear, perhaps disease activity or earlier therapy. CD4+ TCR diversity climbed significantly by C4D1, unlike CD8+ TCR diversity.

Germline values: CDR1 SNHLY, CDR2 FYNNEI. This CDR3 is built from 10 residues. Trimming stripped 4 bases from V and 9 bases from J, with 4 bases between. Sequencing was performed with immunoSEQ multiplex PCR; in TCRdb, only in-frame clones are kept and a portion is missing. The data hold some 2,500 clones, with over 60% observed a single time. This clone was counted between two and nine times. Antigen: not known. Time point described: cycle 4 day 1 (C4D1), after more than five weeks of nivolumab. Autologous stem cell transplantation was followed by relapse in every patient, and brentuximab vedotin exposure varied. From thawed PBMCs, CD8+ T cells were isolated by magnetic negative selection.

The source material was CD8+ T cells from blood, sampled before the fourth cycle of nivolumab. This receptor was obtained from a human donor with classical Hodgkin lymphoma. The chain joins TRBV2 to TRBJ2-1, with no clear D. The CDR3 DNA reads TGTGCCAGCAGTGGGGGTGAGCAGTTCTTC. Protein: CASSGGEQFF.